The present T cell receptor beta chain was sequenced within a study of blood T cell repertoires in COVID-19. On the study more broadly: Sources were T cells, B-cell-depleted T cells, or PBMCs; the material itself was cDNA or gDNA.

Per the original data handling: The authors estimated nucleated cell counts from reference gene primer amplification. Sequenced by immunoSEQ multiplex PCR; TCRdb stores in-frame clones only, minus some. That table furnishes V, J and clone size, whereas the DNA furnished D and trimming. The table records 85,000 to 100,000 clones, roughly 77% of them present only once. This CDR3 comprises 13 residues. Germline V gene lookup returns CDR1 SNHLY and CDR2 FYNNEI. The V and J ends lost 4 bases and 3 bases respectively, with 7 bases between them. The sample was peripheral blood. This TCR was sampled from a human donor in a cohort sampled during active COVID-19. The J gene is TRBJ2-1, the V gene TRBV2, with D hard to call. The CDR3 is CASSGDIYNEQFF. CDR3 DNA sequence: TGTGCCAGCAGTGGAGACATCTACAATGAGCAGTTCTTC.